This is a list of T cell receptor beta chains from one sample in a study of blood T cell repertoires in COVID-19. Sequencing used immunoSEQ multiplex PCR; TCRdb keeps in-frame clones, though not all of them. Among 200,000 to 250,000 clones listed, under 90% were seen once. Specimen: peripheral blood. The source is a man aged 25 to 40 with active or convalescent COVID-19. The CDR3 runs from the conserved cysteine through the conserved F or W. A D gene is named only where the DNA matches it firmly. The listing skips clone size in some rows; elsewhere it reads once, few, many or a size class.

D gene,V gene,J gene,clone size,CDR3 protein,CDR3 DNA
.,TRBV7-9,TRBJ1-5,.,CASSPRTVDQPQHF,TGTGCCAGCAGCCCTCGGACAGTCGATCAGCCCCAGCATTTT
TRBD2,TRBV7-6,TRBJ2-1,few,CASSLETSGYNEQFF,TGTGCCAGCAGCTTAGAAACTAGCGGTTACAATGAGCAGTTCTTC
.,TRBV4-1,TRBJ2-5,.,CASSQGLGTSQETQYF,TGCGCCAGCAGCCAAGGCCTCGGGACTTCTCAAGAGACCCAGTACTTC
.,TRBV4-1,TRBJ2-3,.,CASSQAPPGGGADTQYF,TGCGCCAGCAGCCAAGCTCCCCCCGGAGGAGGGGCAGATACGCAGTATTTT
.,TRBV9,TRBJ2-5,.,CASSVELAGETQYF,TGTGCCAGCAGCGTAGAACTAGCAGGGGAGACCCAGTACTTC
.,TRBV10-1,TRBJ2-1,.,CASRRVHNEQFF,TGCGCCAGCAGGCGGGTCCACAATGAGCAGTTCTTC
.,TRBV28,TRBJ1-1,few,CASSLGREAFF,TGTGCCAGCAGTTTGGGCAGAGAAGCTTTCTTT
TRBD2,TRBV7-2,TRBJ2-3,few,CASSFGGAGTDTQYF,TGTGCCAGCAGCTTCGGGGGGGCTGGAACAGATACGCAGTATTTT
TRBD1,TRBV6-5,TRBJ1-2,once,CASRQGQVNGYTF,TGTGCCAGCAGACAAGGACAGGTTAACGGCTACACCTTC
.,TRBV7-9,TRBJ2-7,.,CASSFQGGTYEQYF,TGTGCCAGCAGCTTCCAAGGGGGAACCTACGAGCAGTACTTC
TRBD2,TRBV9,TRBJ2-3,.,CASSVGRGGRDTQYF,TGTGCCAGCAGCGTAGGACGGGGGGGGCGAGATACGCAGTATTTT
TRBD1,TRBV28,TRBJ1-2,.,CASSPGTGLLYGYTF,TGTGCCAGCAGCCCCGGGACAGGGTTGCTCTATGGCTACACCTTC
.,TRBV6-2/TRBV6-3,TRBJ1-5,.,CASSPDRYNQPQHF,TGTGCCAGCAGTCCAGACAGATATAATCAGCCCCAGCATTTT
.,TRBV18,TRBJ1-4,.,CASSPQAGATNEKLFF,TGTGCCAGCTCACCACAAGCGGGGGCGACTAATGAAAAACTGTTTTTT
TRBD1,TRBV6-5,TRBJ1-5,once,CASRPDRGAQPQHF,TGTGCCAGCAGACCCGACAGGGGTGCTCAGCCCCAGCATTTT
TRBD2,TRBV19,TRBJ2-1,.,CASSPIAGVNEQFF,TGTGCCAGTAGTCCAATAGCGGGAGTCAATGAGCAGTTCTTC
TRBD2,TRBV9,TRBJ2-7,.,CASSPFPGASGMNEQYF,TGTGCCAGCAGCCCTTTCCCTGGGGCTAGCGGGATGAACGAGCAGTACTTC
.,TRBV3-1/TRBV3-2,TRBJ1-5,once,CASSQDLPGGGPQHF,TGTGCCAGCAGCCAGGACTTGCCCGGGGGGGGGCCCCAGCATTTT
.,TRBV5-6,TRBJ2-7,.,CASSPRGAFISYEQYF,TGTGCCAGCAGCCCCCGAGGTGCGTTCATTTCCTACGAGCAGTACTTC
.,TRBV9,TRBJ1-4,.,CASSTGGVTNEKLFF,TGTGCCAGCAGCACCGGCGGGGTGACTAATGAAAAACTGTTTTTT
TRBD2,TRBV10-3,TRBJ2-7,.,CAIRIAGGLYEQYF,TGTGCCATCAGGATAGCGGGAGGCTTGTACGAGCAGTACTTC
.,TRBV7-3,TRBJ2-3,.,CASSFAQGDTQYF,TGTGCCAGCAGCTTCGCCCAGGGAGATACGCAGTATTTT
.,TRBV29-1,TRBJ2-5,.,CSLIPAAETQYF,TGCAGCCTCATTCCTGCGGCCGAGACCCAGTACTTC
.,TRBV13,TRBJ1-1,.,CASSQARGVSEAFF,TGTGCCAGCAGCCAGGCCAGGGGTGTCAGTGAAGCTTTCTTT
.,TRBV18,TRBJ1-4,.,CASSPPTREKLFF,TGTGCCAGCTCACCCCCGACCAGGGAAAAACTGTTTTTT
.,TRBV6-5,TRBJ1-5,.,CASRRAGNQPQHF,TGTGCCAGCAGGAGGGCCGGCAATCAGCCCCAGCATTTT
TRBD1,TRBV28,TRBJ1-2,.,CASSGTGGADYGYTF,TGTGCCAGCAGTGGGACAGGGGGCGCTGATTATGGCTACACCTTC
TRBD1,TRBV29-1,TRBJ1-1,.,CSGVPLNRGMNTEAFF,TGCAGCGGTGTCCCTTTAAACAGGGGAATGAACACTGAAGCTTTCTTT
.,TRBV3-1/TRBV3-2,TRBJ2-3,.,CASSQGENTQYF,TGTGCCAGCAGCCAAGGGGAGAATACGCAGTATTTT